This TCR beta chain was sequenced in a study of OX40 agonist ivuxolimab in advanced cancers. At the level of the study: While on treatment, patients had intravenous ivuxolimab at 0.01 to 10 mg/kg every 2 weeks. Three patients, one with hepatocellular carcinoma and two with cutaneous melanoma, responded partially. Overall study results and limits: Some nonresponders likewise displayed low normalized T-cell clonal expansion.

The data were produced by immunoSEQ multiplex PCR, yet TCRdb's version contains in-frame clones alone and is incomplete. Among approximately 16,000 clones listed, 86% were seen once. The cohort excluded patients with autoimmune disease history or systemic immunosuppression. With regard to this clone: Its specificity is unknown.

Germline V gene sequence: CDR1 SGHAT, CDR2 FQNNGV. CDR3 length: 15 amino acids. V was clipped by 5 bases and J by 6 bases, with 17 bases between them. This chain links TRBV11-2 with TRBJ2-4; D may be TRBD1 (6 bases). Source: CD4+ or CD8+ T cells sorted from blood, taken in a trial of the OX40 agonist ivuxolimab. This TCR came from an adult with an advanced solid tumor such as melanoma, head and neck, liver or kidney cancer. CDR3 region: CASSQRTGIGNIQYF. In DNA, the CDR3 is TGTGCCAGCAGCCAACGAACAGGGATAGGAAACATTCAGTACTTC. Variable domain in full (rest from reference TRBV11-2 and TRBJ2-4): EAGVAQSPRYKIIEKRQSVAFWCNPISGHATLYWYQQILGQGPKLLIQFQNNGVVDDSQLPKDRFSAERLKGVDSTLKIQPAKLEDSAVYLCASSQRTGIGNIQYFGAGTRLSVL.